The 10 T cell receptor beta chains in this list originate from one sample, sequenced in a study of blood T cell repertoires in COVID-19 (TCRdb year 2020). The library was obtained by the immunoSEQ multiplex PCR assay. The source is immuneACCESS, and TCRdb retained only in-frame sequences with V and J called. Part of the clones is not carried over; for the studies checked, unresolved V genes explain less than half of this, and the remainder is unexplained. The sample includes approximately 500,000 clones, with roughly 89% observed a single time. Of the sample, around 8% is held by the ten largest clones. The sample comprised peripheral blood. The receptors originated from a woman in her forties or fifties with COVID-19, enrolled during active disease.

J is TRBJ2-7 and V is TRBV5-4, with 7 bases identical to TRBD2. The CDR3 is 16 amino acids. V lost 0 bases and J lost 1; bases outside the gene matches: 7. Per the germline V gene, CDR1 is SGHNT and CDR2 is YYREEE (reference sequence). CDR3 DNA: TGTGCCAGCAGCTTGGCGGGGGGAGCGTCATCCTACGAGCAGTACTTC. It specifies CASSLAGGASSYEQYF.

This clone was picked up a small number of times. The J gene is TRBJ1-2, the V gene TRBV20-1, with D possibly TRBD1 on 5 matching bases. The germline V gene has CDR1 DFQATT and CDR2 SNEGSKA (reference sequence). V lost 2 bases to trimming and J lost 6 bases, with 7 bases between them. The CDR3 length is 11 residues. The CDR3 region is CSARQGNGYTF. CDR3 nucleotides: TGCAGTGCTAGACAGGGAAATGGCTACACCTTC.

The chain employs TRBV2 and TRBJ2-3; perhaps TRBD2 as D (6 bases). The CDR3 runs 14 residues. V was shortened by 7 bases and J by 2 bases, with 13 bases between the two germline ends. Germline V lookup: CDR1 SNHLY, CDR2 FYNNEI. The CDR3 DNA reads as TGTGCCAGCAAAAGACTAGGGACCACAGATACGCAGTATTTT. It codes for CASKRLGTTDTQYF.

The V call is TRBV28, the J call TRBJ1-2; possibly TRBD1 for D (5 bases). This CDR3 has 14 residues. CDR1 is MDHEN, CDR2 SYDVKM, per germline. The V end was cut by 3 bases, the J end by 4 bases, with 12 bases between. The CDR3: CASSLGHPSYGYTF. CDR3 DNA: TGTGCCAGCAGTTTGGGGCACCCTAGCTATGGCTACACCTTC.

This chain uses TRBV30 with TRBJ2-1; D not resolved. Trimming shortened V by 3 bases and J by 8 bases, and 8 bases separated the two germline ends. The CDR3 has 11 residues. Germline V gene sequence: CDR1 GTSNPN, CDR2 SVGIG (reference sequence). CDR3 amino acids: CAWSLADEQFF. In DNA, the CDR3 is TGTGCCTGGAGCCTTGCGGATGAGCAGTTCTTC.

J is TRBJ2-7 and V is TRBV5-6, with a possible D match to TRBD2 (6 bases). Germline lookup yields CDR1 SGHDT and CDR2 YYEEEE. This CDR3 contains 15 residues. Trimming removed 5 bases from V and 3 bases from J, with 18 bases in between. This chain's CDR3 is CASSSPGLSIYEQYF. DNA of the CDR3: TGTGCCAGCAGTTCGCCGGGACTTTCTATCTACGAGCAGTACTTC.

The chain carries TRBV6-5 and TRBJ1-2, with TRBD1 matching over 11 bases. This CDR3 has 15 residues. The V gene's germline CDR1 is MNHEY and CDR2 SVGAGI. With V trimmed by 0 bases and J by 5 bases, 2 bases remained unmatched. The CDR3 DNA reads TGTGCCAGCAGTTACTCGGACAGGGGGCCTTATGGCTACACCTTC. Its translation: CASSYSDRGPYGYTF.

CDR3 protein: CAIRRTGMTEAFF. CDR3 bases: TGTGCCATCAGACGGACAGGGATGACTGAAGCTTTCTTT. This sequence joins TRBV10-3 and TRBJ1-1; 8 nucleotides align to TRBD1. Germline-derived CDR1 and CDR2 are ENHRY and SYGVKD. J was trimmed by 5 bases and V by 6 bases; bases with no gene match: 5. The length of the CDR3 is 13 residues.

The gene calls are TRBV27 and TRBJ2-7, with 7 bases aligning to TRBD2. The CDR3 covers 14 residues. Germline CDR1 MNHEY, CDR2 SMNVEV (reference sequence). V shed 5 bases, J shed 3 bases, and the junction held 7 bases outside the gene matches. The CDR3 coding sequence is TGTGCCAGCAGTCCCTCCGGGACTATCTACGAGCAGTACTTC. It translates to CASSPSGTIYEQYF.

This clone was detected once. The chain joins TRBV6-5 to TRBJ1-5; D is possibly TRBD1 (6 bases). Per germline, CDR1 MNHEY and CDR2 SVGAGI. V lost 7 bases to trimming and J lost 2 bases, with 12 bases between them. This CDR3 spans 14 amino acids. DNA for the CDR3: TGTGCCAGCACCCCCAGGGGCGGCAATCAGCCCCAGCATTTT. It yields the protein CASTPRGGNQPQHF.